The 26 T cell receptor beta chains below come from one sample, sequenced in a study of T cell responses to AZD1222 COVID-19 vaccine. Profiling relied on immunoSEQ multiplex PCR, and the TCRdb table lists in-frame clones only, not all of them. The sample yields 100,000 to 110,000 clones, roughly nine tenths seen once. The source material was peripheral blood, sampled on day 0 of AZD1222 vaccination. These receptors were collected from an adult in good health.

The chain combines TRBV5-4 with TRBJ1-2, with 10 bases identical to TRBD1. The CDR3 runs 15 residues. The J segment lost 4 bases and the V segment lost 2 bases, leaving 5 bases of the junction unmatched. Germline-derived CDR1 and CDR2 are SGHNT and YYREEE (reference sequence). CDR3 sequence: CASSFGTGAPYGYTF. CDR3 in DNA: TGTGCCAGCAGCTTTGGGACAGGGGCCCCCTATGGCTACACCTTC.

The gene calls are TRBV5-1 and TRBJ2-7, with D possibly matching TRBD2 (5 bases). Germline V gene sequence: CDR1 SGHRS, CDR2 YFSETQ. The CDR3 loop spans 14 amino acids. The V and J ends lost 0 bases and 3 bases respectively, with 10 bases between them. The CDR3 protein is CASSLGLGSYEQYF. The DNA for the CDR3 is TGCGCCAGCAGCTTGGGACTGGGGAGCTACGAGCAGTACTTC. The variable domain in full, completed from reference TRBV5-1 and TRBJ2-7, reads KAGVTQTPRYLIKTRGQQVTLSCSPISGHRSVSWYQQTPGQGLQFLFEYFSETQRNKGNFPGRFSGRQFSNSRSEMNVSTLELGDSALYLCASSLGLGSYEQYFGPGTRLTVT.

In nucleotides, the CDR3 is TGTGCCAGCAGGCCCGGGACAGGGGCCTACGAGCAGTACTTC. It translates to CASRPGTGAYEQYF. The chain employs TRBV28 and TRBJ2-7, with 10 bases fitting TRBD1. The germline V gene has CDR1 MDHEN and CDR2 SYDVKM. Trimming took 6 bases from V and 2 from J; bases not matched to a gene: 4. CDR3 length equals 14 residues.

The CDR3 DNA follows: TGTGCCAGTAGAAATAGGACTAGTTACTACGAGCAGTACTTC. Its protein product is CASRNRTSYYEQYF. The rearrangement uses TRBV19 and TRBJ2-7, with 7 positions matching TRBD2. The CDR3 has 14 residues. CDR1 is LNHDA and CDR2 is SQIVND in the germline V gene (reference sequence). With V trimmed by 6 bases and J by 3 bases, 8 bases remained unmatched. Drawing the rest from reference TRBV19 and TRBJ2-7, the complete variable domain is DGGITQSPKYLFRKEGQNVTLSCEQNLNHDAMYWYRQDPGQGLRLIYYSQIVNDFQKGDIAEGYSVSREKKESFPLTVTSAQKNPTAFYLCASRNRTSYYEQYFGPGTRLTVT.

The gene calls are TRBV5-1 and TRBJ1-1; D is unresolved. The germline CDR1 and CDR2 sequences are SGHRS and YFSETQ. This CDR3 is 16 amino acids long. The V end lost 0 bases, the J end lost 4 bases, and 16 bases lay between the germline ends. The chain's CDR3 is CASSLAPATTGTEAFF. CDR3 sequence (DNA): TGCGCCAGCAGCTTGGCCCCAGCTACTACTGGCACTGAAGCTTTCTTT.

The chain has TRBV4-2 and TRBJ1-1, with unresolved D. The CDR3 loop spans 17 amino acids. Trimming took 3 bases from V and 1 from J, leaving 18 bases between them. Germline lookup yields CDR1 LGHNA and CDR2 YNFKEQ. The CDR3 reads CASSQPSGSQENTEAFF. Written as DNA, the CDR3 is TGTGCCAGCAGCCAGCCATCAGGAAGCCAGGAGAACACTGAAGCTTTCTTT.

The chain has TRBV4-1 and TRBJ1-1; D ambiguous. V was shortened by 4 bases and J by 4 bases, with 25 bases between the two germline ends. This CDR3 has 18 amino acids. The germline V gene has CDR1 MGHRA and CDR2 YSYEKL. The CDR3 spells CASSPLALRRRGTTEAFF. DNA for the CDR3: TGCGCCAGCAGCCCCCTCGCACTTCGGCGACGGGGTACCACTGAAGCTTTCTTT.

This clone was picked up one time. This chain uses TRBV19 with TRBJ2-3; D gene unclear. Trimming took 5 bases from V and 2 from J, leaving 8 bases between them. Germline loops: CDR1 LNHDA, CDR2 SQIVND (reference sequence). There are 13 residues in the CDR3. The CDR3 nucleotides read TGTGCCAGTAGTCCTGGGTCCACAGATACGCAGTATTTT. It translates to CASSPGSTDTQYF.

The chain joins TRBV2 to TRBJ2-7; no definite D call. The V end was cut by 6 bases, the J end by 1 base, with 13 bases between. This CDR3 contains 14 residues. Germline CDR1 reads SNHLY; CDR2 reads FYNNEI. Written as DNA, the CDR3 is TGTGCCAGCAGGGCCGATGTGGGGTCCTACGAGCAGTACTTC. It encodes CASRADVGSYEQYF.

In its sample, this clone was seen once. The rearrangement uses TRBV7-9 and TRBJ2-5, with TRBD2 matching over 9 bases. The V gene's germline CDR1 is SEHNR and CDR2 FQNEAQ (reference sequence). The CDR3 totals 16 residues. With 5 bases clipped from V and 4 bases from J, the junction kept 11 bases outside the gene matches. The CDR3 DNA reads as TGTGCCAGCAGCCCCCCGGGGGGGACTAGCAGAGAGACCCAGTACTTC. This encodes CASSPPGGTSRETQYF.

The CDR3 sequence is CASSYSLSLPGNTIYF. DNA of the CDR3: TGTGCCAGCAGTTACTCGCTGTCCCTCCCTGGAAACACCATATATTTT. The chain employs TRBV6-5 and TRBJ1-3; D is unresolved. CDR1 and CDR2 (germline): MNHEY, SVGAGI. The V end was cut by 0 bases, the J end by 2 bases, with 11 bases between. The CDR3 is 16 amino acids.

The V and J genes are TRBV30 and TRBJ2-5; the D is unclear. Germline CDR1 GTSNPN, CDR2 SVGIG (reference sequence). The CDR3 length is 16 residues. V was clipped by 0 bases and J by 6 bases, with 20 bases between them. The CDR3 region has the DNA TGTGCCTGGAGTGTACCCCGAGACACCACGGACCAGACCCAGTACTTC. Protein product: CAWSVPRDTTDQTQYF.

The chain links TRBV5-6 to TRBJ1-1; D is perhaps TRBD1 (6 bases). The V end was cut by 4 bases, the J end by 5 bases, with 18 bases between. The length of the CDR3 is 15 residues. The V gene's germline CDR1 is SGHDT and CDR2 YYEEEE. The DNA for the CDR3 is TGTGCCAGCAGCCTTTATGGACAGTTTTTAACTGAAGCTTTCTTT. Its protein is CASSLYGQFLTEAFF.

The chain is built from TRBV10-3 and TRBJ1-4; TRBD1 matches 7 bases. J gave up 0 bases and V 0 bases, and 4 bases lay outside the gene matches. Germline lookup yields CDR1 ENHRY and CDR2 SYGVKD. The CDR3 loop spans 17 amino acids. CDR3 region: CAISESAGGATNEKLFF. For the CDR3, the DNA is TGTGCCATCAGTGAGTCGGCAGGGGGAGCAACTAATGAAAAACTGTTTTTT.

The chain employs TRBV30 and TRBJ1-2; unclear D gene. The CDR3 contains 13 residues. CDR1 and CDR2 from the germline V gene are GTSNPN and SVGIG (reference sequence). V was cut by 3 bases and J by 7 bases, with 15 bases left in between. CDR3 sequence: CAWSLDLRRGYTF. Written as DNA, the CDR3 is TGTGCCTGGAGCCTCGATCTGCGACGTGGCTACACCTTC.

The chain carries TRBV9 and TRBJ2-1; the D is unclear. Per the germline V gene, CDR1 is SGDLS and CDR2 is YYNGEE. V was cut by 4 bases and J by 6 bases, with 17 bases left in between. This CDR3 spans 15 amino acids. CDR3 amino acids: CASSTTPQSANEQFF. CDR3 DNA sequence: TGTGCCAGCAGCACCACTCCCCAATCCGCCAATGAGCAGTTCTTC.

This chain uses TRBV11-3 with TRBJ2-2; the D call may be TRBD1 or TRBD2 (5 bases each). The germline gives CDR1 SGHNT, CDR2 YENEEA. V was clipped by 5 bases and J by 5 bases, with 18 bases between them. The CDR3 runs to 16 residues. This chain's CDR3 is CASSGRSGGATGELFF. Here the CDR3 DNA reads TGTGCCAGCAGCGGCAGGAGTGGGGGTGCTACCGGGGAGCTGTTTTTT. Using reference TRBV11-3 and TRBJ2-2 for the parts outside the CDR3, the full variable domain is EAGVVQSPRYKIIEKKQPVAFWCNPISGHNTLYWYLQNLGQGPELLIRYENEEAVDDSQLPKDRFSAERLKGVDSTLKIQPAELGDSAVYLCASSGRSGGATGELFFGEGSRLTVL.

CDR3 in DNA: TGTGCCAGCTCAGGACAGGGCAATGAGCAGTTCTTC. Amino acid sequence: CASSGQGNEQFF. This rearrangement joins TRBV2 to TRBJ2-1; TRBD1 aligns across 8 bases. V dropped 8 bases and J dropped 6; count of bases not matched to a gene: 3. Germline V gene lookup returns CDR1 SNHLY and CDR2 FYNNEI. CDR3 length: 12 residues. The full variable domain, completed using reference TRBV2 and TRBJ2-1, is EPEVTQTPSHQVTQMGQEVILRCVPISNHLYFYWYRQILGQKVEFLVSFYNNEISEKSEIFDDQFSVERPDGSNFTLKIRSTKLEDSAMYFCASSGQGNEQFFGPGTRLTVL.

The chain has TRBV19 and TRBJ2-2; 10 bases are a match to TRBD2. The ends lost 5 bases at V and 4 bases at J; junction bases unmatched: 10. The length of the CDR3 is 17 residues. Germline V gene sequence: CDR1 LNHDA, CDR2 SQIVND (reference sequence). The CDR3 DNA is TGTGCCAGTAGTTTTATGTGGCCTAGCGGGAGCACCGGGGAGCTGTTTTTT. As protein: CASSFMWPSGSTGELFF.

The chain recombines TRBV28 with TRBJ2-1; D gene ambiguous. V was trimmed by 7 bases and J by 0 bases, leaving 16 bases between them. CDR3 length: 16 amino acids. Per the germline V gene, CDR1 is MDHEN and CDR2 is SYDVKM. The CDR3 DNA reads TGTGCCAGCACCGGCATCCCTCTGAGCTCCTACAATGAGCAGTTCTTC. Protein sequence: CASTGIPLSSYNEQFF.

This clone was seen once. This chain joins TRBV4-2 and TRBJ2-2, with 8 bases lining up with TRBD2. CDR1 and CDR2 from the germline V gene are LGHNA and YNFKEQ. Unmatched junction bases numbered 7, after V lost 4 bases and J lost 6 bases. The CDR3 is 15 residues long. The CDR3 sequence: CASSLTLAGAGELFF. CDR3 bases: TGTGCCAGCAGCCTAACCCTAGCGGGTGCCGGGGAGCTGTTTTTT.

The J gene is TRBJ2-1, the V gene TRBV4-1; a weak D match, TRBD1 (6 bases). The length of the CDR3 is 15 residues. Trimming took off 5 bases at V and 5 bases at J, with 16 bases between the two ends. Germline CDR1 reads MGHRA; CDR2 reads YSYEKL. The CDR3, as DNA: TGCGCCAGCAGCTTCCGGCAGGGGCCCCACAATGAGCAGTTCTTC. Amino acid sequence: CASSFRQGPHNEQFF.

The chain joins TRBV19 to TRBJ1-2, with D tentatively TRBD1 (5 bases). Germline V lookup: CDR1 LNHDA, CDR2 SQIVND (reference sequence). The CDR3 is made up of 16 amino acids. V shed 7 bases and J shed 2 bases, with 20 bases lying between them. In DNA form, the CDR3 reads TGTGCCAGTAATCTCGACGGGGGTCAATACAACTATGGCTACACCTTC. It encodes CASNLDGGQYNYGYTF.

The V gene is TRBV19, the J gene TRBJ1-5; D unresolved. The CDR3 covers 15 residues. V lost 5 bases and J lost 0, with 11 bases in between. The germline gives CDR1 LNHDA, CDR2 SQIVND (reference sequence). The CDR3 nucleotides are TGTGCCAGTAGTCTCGGACTGACTAGCAATCAGCCCCAGCATTTT. Translating gives CASSLGLTSNQPQHF.

In the case of this clone: Germline and junction disagree at one end, which may indicate a read error. The chain combines TRBV11-2 with TRBJ2-3; D remains ambiguous. This CDR3 comprises 13 residues. Looked up from germline, CDR1 is SGHAT and CDR2 is FQNNGV. The DNA of the CDR3 is TGTGCCAGCAGCTTAGCGGACGGTGATACACAGTATTTT. Protein: CASSLADGDTQYF. Full variable domain (remainder filled in from reference TRBV11-2 and TRBJ2-3): EAGVAQSPRYKIIEKRQSVAFWCNPISGHATLYWYQQILGQGPKLLIQFQNNGVVDDSQLPKDRFSAERLKGVDSTLKIQPAKLEDSAVYLCASSLADGDTQYFGPGTRLTVL.

This clone was observed a handful of times. V usage is TRBV11-2 and J usage is TRBJ1-1; perhaps TRBD1 as D (5 bases). This CDR3 has 15 amino acids. V was shortened by 5 bases and J by 0 bases, with 13 bases between the two germline ends. CDR1 is SGHAT and CDR2 is FQNNGV in the germline V gene. The chain's CDR3 is CASSPDRGLNTEAFF. The CDR3 DNA reads as TGTGCCAGCAGCCCAGATCGGGGGTTGAACACTGAAGCTTTCTTT.